The 28 T cell receptor beta chains below all came from one sample that was sequenced in a study of beta chain features in type 1 diabetes. Expressed TCRB transcripts got sequenced, as all isolated RNA was reverse transcribed. Produced via immunoSEQ multiplex PCR; TCRdb's table is partial and in-frame only. Seen here are fewer than 400,000 clones, under 8.5% observed once, and the top ten hold 0.44%. Specimen: central memory CD4+ T cells from blood. The receptors here all came from a woman aged 18-29 years in good health.

This clone was detected only a few times. DNA of the CDR3: TGTGCCAGCAGTTTCAGGGGACGCGGCACAGATACGCAGTATTTT. Its translation is CASSFRGRGTDTQYF. This sequence joins TRBV28 and TRBJ2-3, with a weak D call TRBD1 (6 bases). The CDR3 totals 15 residues. In germline, CDR1 is MDHEN, CDR2 SYDVKM. V lost 3 bases and J lost 1, with 11 bases in between.

This clone was seen a handful of times. This chain connects TRBV5-1 to TRBJ2-5; D perhaps matches TRBD2 (6 bases). V was trimmed by 4 bases and J by 4 bases, leaving 14 bases between them. CDR3 length equals 14 residues. Germline CDR1 is SGHRS and CDR2 is YFSETQ. The CDR3 region has the DNA TGCGCCAGCAGCCCCGGGGGTCCAGGAGAGACCCAGTACTTC. Translating it yields CASSPGGPGETQYF.

The rearrangement joins TRBV7-8 to TRBJ2-7, with TRBD2 matching 8 bases. V lost 5 bases to trimming and J lost 6 bases; unmatched junction nucleotides: 6. Germline lookup yields CDR1 SGHVS and CDR2 FQNEAQ. The CDR3 has 13 residues. DNA for the CDR3: TGTGCCAGCAGCACAAGCGGGAGCCTCGAGCAGTACTTC. Amino acids: CASSTSGSLEQYF. The entire variable domain, with the rest obtained from reference TRBV7-8 and TRBJ2-7, is as follows: GAGVSQSPRYKVAKRGQDVALRCDPISGHVSLFWYQQALGQGPEFLTYFQNEAQLDKSGLPSDRFFAERPEGSVSTLKIQRTQQEDSAVYLCASSTSGSLEQYFGPGTRLTVT.

This clone has just a few counts. The genes are TRBV18 and TRBJ2-7; 7 bases map to TRBD1. The V segment lost 2 bases and the J segment 3 bases; nucleotides outside the gene matches: 4. The CDR3 extends over 14 amino acids. Looked up from germline, CDR1 is KGHSH and CDR2 is LQKENI. The CDR3, as DNA: TGTGCCAGCTCACCATCTGGGACAGTCTACGAGCAGTACTTC. Translating gives CASSPSGTVYEQYF.

This clone was observed at least ten times. J is TRBJ2-7 and V is TRBV7-9, with D perhaps TRBD1 (6 bases). CDR3 length: 13 residues. Germline V gene lookup returns CDR1 SEHNR and CDR2 FQNEAQ (reference sequence). Between the trimmed V and J ends, which lost 5 bases and 4 bases, there was a span of 12 bases. CDR3 DNA sequence: TGTGCCAGCAGCCTCCCCCAGGGGTACGAGCAGTACTTC. As protein: CASSLPQGYEQYF.

The chain joins TRBV4-3 to TRBJ2-3, with a weak D call TRBD2 (6 bases). There are 15 residues in the CDR3. The germline CDR1 and CDR2 sequences are LGHNA and YSLEER. V dropped 4 bases and J dropped 6 bases, with 17 bases sitting between them. The CDR3: CASSRGDSRSDTQYF. CDR3 in DNA: TGCGCCAGCAGCCGAGGGGACTCGCGTTCCGATACGCAGTATTTT.

This clone was counted a few times. This sequence joins TRBV10-3 and TRBJ2-2; D is unclear. V lost 8 bases and J 4 bases, leaving 17 bases between the germline ends. There are 15 residues in the CDR3. Germline CDR1 and CDR2: ENHRY and SYGVKD. For the CDR3, the DNA is TGTGCCATCTCCTCTGGGATTACCCCCACCGGGGAGCTGTTTTTT. Translation: CAISSGITPTGELFF.

In this sample, this clone turned up many times. The chain has TRBV5-1 and TRBJ2-1; 16 bases fit TRBD2. This CDR3 has 17 amino acids. Germline values: CDR1 SGHRS, CDR2 YFSETQ. J lost 4 bases, V lost 0 bases, and 1 base had no gene match. The CDR3 loop is CASSLAGLAGGYNEQFF. CDR3 bases: TGCGCCAGCAGCTTGGCGGGACTAGCGGGAGGGTACAATGAGCAGTTCTTC.

This clone turned up a few times. V is TRBV5-1 and J is TRBJ2-2; possibly TRBD1 for D (6 bases). Germline CDR1 SGHRS, CDR2 YFSETQ. With 4 bases removed from V and 4 bases from J, the gap between germline ends came to 14 bases. The CDR3 spans 15 residues. CDR3 DNA sequence: TGCGCCAGCAGCGGGGCGGACAGAGTCACCGGGGAGCTGTTTTTT. This gives the protein CASSGADRVTGELFF. The variable domain in full, completed from reference TRBV5-1 and TRBJ2-2, reads KAGVTQTPRYLIKTRGQQVTLSCSPISGHRSVSWYQQTPGQGLQFLFEYFSETQRNKGNFPGRFSGRQFSNSRSEMNVSTLELGDSALYLCASSGADRVTGELFFGEGSRLTVL.

In its sample, this clone was seen a few times. The gene calls are TRBV18 and TRBJ2-7, with 11 nucleotides matching TRBD1. The trim removed 3 bases at V and 7 bases at J, leaving 11 bases unmatched. The CDR3 is 16 residues long. CDR1 and CDR2 from the germline V gene are KGHSH and LQKENI. The CDR3 loop reads CASSPRKGQGAQEQYF. In nucleotides, the CDR3 is TGTGCCAGCTCACCTAGAAAAGGACAGGGGGCTCAGGAGCAGTACTTC.

CDR3 bases: TGTGCCAGTAGTATAGGGGCCGGGACAGGGTTATATCAGCCCCAGCATTTT. Protein sequence: CASSIGAGTGLYQPQHF. J is TRBJ1-5 and V is TRBV19, with 9 bases matching TRBD1. Germline-derived CDR1 and CDR2 are LNHDA and SQIVND (reference sequence). The CDR3 has 17 amino acids. V dropped 1 base and J dropped 5; count of bases not matched to a gene: 9. Full variable domain (remainder filled in from reference TRBV19 and TRBJ1-5): DGGITQSPKYLFRKEGQNVTLSCEQNLNHDAMYWYRQDPGQGLRLIYYSQIVNDFQKGDIAEGYSVSREKKESFPLTVTSAQKNPTAFYLCASSIGAGTGLYQPQHFGDGTRLSIL.

This clone has just a few counts. The chain uses TRBV7-2 and TRBJ2-7; a possible D gene is TRBD1 (6 bases). The CDR3 sequence is 13 residues long. V lost 5 bases to trimming and J lost 7 bases, with 15 bases between them. Germline values: CDR1 SGHTA, CDR2 FQGNSA. CDR3 loop: CASSPGQTREQYF. DNA of the CDR3: TGTGCCAGCAGCCCTGGACAGACAAGGGAGCAGTACTTC. The variable domain in full, with the rest retrieved from reference TRBV7-2 and TRBJ2-7, is GAGVSQSPSNKVTEKGKDVELRCDPISGHTALYWYRQSLGQGLEFLIYFQGNSAPDKSGLPSDRFSAERTGGSVSTLTIQRTQQEDSAVYLCASSPGQTREQYFGPGTRLTVT.

This clone was counted between two and nine times. The chain combines TRBV5-4 with TRBJ2-1; a possible D gene is TRBD1 (6 bases). V lost 0 bases, J lost 12 bases, and 16 bases lay in between. This CDR3 is built from 14 residues. Per the germline V gene, CDR1 is SGHNT and CDR2 is YYREEE (reference sequence). This CDR3 is CASSLVRGTRGQFF. The CDR3 bases are TGTGCCAGCAGCTTGGTCAGGGGTACCAGGGGGCAGTTCTTC.

The chain uses TRBV10-3 and TRBJ2-5; 7 bases line up with TRBD2. This CDR3 has 13 amino acids. V was clipped by 4 bases and J by 5 bases; unmatched bases: 4. CDR1 is ENHRY, CDR2 SYGVKD, per germline. CDR3 amino acids: CAISGAGVETQYF. CDR3 coding DNA: TGTGCCATCAGTGGGGCGGGAGTGGAGACCCAGTACTTC.

The rearrangement uses TRBV5-4 and TRBJ2-3; D perhaps matches TRBD2 (6 bases). The CDR3 runs to 15 residues. Trimming took 1 base from V and 2 from J, leaving 11 bases between them. CDR1 is SGHNT, CDR2 YYREEE, per germline (reference sequence). CDR3 sequence (DNA): TGTGCCAGCAGCTTGCGCGGGACTTTCACAGATACGCAGTATTTT. It specifies CASSLRGTFTDTQYF.

The V gene is TRBV29-1, the J gene TRBJ2-7, with D perhaps matching TRBD2 (6 bases). Germline loops: CDR1 SQVTM, CDR2 ANQGSEA. The CDR3 extends over 11 amino acids. The V gene lost 6 bases and the J gene lost 4 bases, with 10 bases spanning the gap. CDR3 sequence reads: CSVVLAYEQYF. CDR3 DNA sequence: TGCAGCGTCGTCCTAGCGTACGAGCAGTACTTC.

V usage is TRBV28 and J usage is TRBJ1-2, with 7 bases fitting TRBD1. V lost 4 bases, J lost 4 bases, and 6 bases stayed unmatched. The CDR3 length is 14 residues. Germline-derived CDR1 and CDR2 are MDHEN and SYDVKM. The CDR3 reads CASSSTGVGYGYTF. CDR3 DNA sequence: TGTGCCAGCAGTTCCACAGGGGTGGGCTATGGCTACACCTTC.

This clone has more than one count but fewer than ten. The chain is built from TRBV6-1 and TRBJ2-2; 8 bases are shared with TRBD2. The J segment lost 5 bases and the V segment lost 6 bases, leaving 5 bases of the junction unmatched. Germline CDR1 reads MNHNS; CDR2 reads SASEGT. The length of the CDR3 is 14 residues. The CDR3 DNA is TGTGCCAGCAGCGGGACTAGATCTACCGGGGAGCTGTTTTTT. Protein product: CASSGTRSTGELFF.

This clone was seen many times. The rearrangement links TRBV7-9 to TRBJ2-3; D is unresolved. Germline-derived CDR1 and CDR2 are SEHNR and FQNEAQ (reference sequence). V was trimmed by 5 bases and J by 4 bases, leaving 10 bases between them. The CDR3 is made up of 13 amino acids. The CDR3, as DNA: TGTGCCAGCAGCCCTATAGTCGCAGATACGCAGTATTTT. Its translation is CASSPIVADTQYF.

In its sample, this clone was seen many times. This chain links TRBV11-2 with TRBJ2-5; D possibly corresponds to TRBD2 (5 bases). The CDR3 sequence is 11 residues long. Trimming shortened V by 4 bases and J by 6 bases, and 6 bases separated the two germline ends. Germline V gene data show CDR1 as SGHAT and CDR2 as FQNNGV. The CDR3 bases are TGTGCCAGCAGCTCGGGAAAGACCCAGTACTTC. Amino acids: CASSSGKTQYF.

This clone showed up just a few times. A much larger clonotype is one base distant, so this may be a read error. The V and J genes are TRBV6-5 and TRBJ2-2; D remains ambiguous. V gave up 4 bases and J gave up 2 bases, with 5 bases separating them. The CDR3 contains 13 residues. In germline, CDR1 is MNHEY, CDR2 SVGAGI. CDR3 DNA sequence: TGTGCCAGCAGTTTAGCCAACACCGGGGAGCTGTTTTTT. Protein sequence: CASSLANTGELFF.

Only a few counts were recorded for this clone. J is TRBJ2-7 and V is TRBV7-2, with D perhaps TRBD1 (5 bases). CDR1 is SGHTA, CDR2 FQGNSA, per germline. This CDR3 has 13 amino acids. Between the trimmed V and J ends, which lost 4 bases and 5 bases, there was a span of 12 bases. The CDR3 sequence is CASSSGPAHEQYF. DNA for the CDR3: TGTGCCAGCAGCTCAGGGCCCGCCCACGAGCAGTACTTC. Using reference TRBV7-2 and TRBJ2-7 for the parts outside the CDR3, the full variable domain is GAGVSQSPSNKVTEKGKDVELRCDPISGHTALYWYRQSLGQGLEFLIYFQGNSAPDKSGLPSDRFSAERTGGSVSTLTIQRTQQEDSAVYLCASSSGPAHEQYFGPGTRLTVT.

V gene TRBV7-9 combines with J gene TRBJ2-5; 7 nucleotides match TRBD1. The CDR3 is made up of 13 amino acids. The trim removed 7 bases at V and 2 bases at J, leaving 4 bases unmatched. CDR1 is SEHNR, CDR2 FQNEAQ, per germline (reference sequence). DNA for the CDR3: TGTGCCAGCACCTGGACAGGACAAGAGACCCAGTACTTC. Translation gives CASTWTGQETQYF.

The rearrangement joins TRBV7-3 to TRBJ2-7; a weak D match, TRBD2 (6 bases). Germline CDR1 and CDR2: SGHTA and FQGTGA. With 5 bases removed from V and 2 bases from J, the gap between germline ends came to 13 bases. The CDR3 length is 14 residues. In DNA, the CDR3 is TGTGCCAGCAGCGTGGGACCGGGGGCCTACGAGCAGTACTTC. Translation gives CASSVGPGAYEQYF. The full variable domain, with the rest looked up from reference TRBV7-3 and TRBJ2-7, is GAGVSQTPSNKVTEKGKYVELRCDPISGHTALYWYRQSLGQGPEFLIYFQGTGAADDSGLPNDRFFAVRPEGSVSTLKIQRTERGDSAVYLCASSVGPGAYEQYFGPGTRLTVT.

This clone was seen only a few times. The chain employs TRBV14 and TRBJ1-4; D call uncertain. The V gene's germline CDR1 is SGHDN and CDR2 FVKESK. Trimming removed 3 bases at V and 7 bases at J, with 12 bases between. The CDR3 sequence is 14 residues long. The CDR3 sequence: CASSQKVIGEKLFF. The CDR3, as DNA: TGTGCCAGCAGCCAGAAGGTGATTGGTGAAAAACTGTTTTTT.

This clone was seen repeatedly, ten times or more. The J gene is TRBJ2-4, the V gene TRBV7-9; the D is unclear. In germline, CDR1 is SEHNR, CDR2 FQNEAQ (reference sequence). The V gene lost 4 bases and the J gene lost 7 bases, with 14 bases spanning the gap. The CDR3 spans 14 residues. DNA for the CDR3: TGTGCCAGCAGCTCCTGGACCGATGCTAACATTCAGTACTTC. It yields the protein CASSSWTDANIQYF.

This clone appeared a few times. The chain couples TRBV10-3 to TRBJ2-3; TRBD1 matches at 9 bases. Trimming cost V 5 bases and J 2 bases; bases outside gene matches: 5. CDR3 length: 15 residues. Germline values: CDR1 ENHRY, CDR2 SYGVKD. CDR3 loop: CAISNRDRDTDTQYF. For the CDR3, the DNA is TGTGCCATCAGTAACCGGGACAGGGACACAGATACGCAGTATTTT.

This clone appeared a few times. As DNA, the CDR3 is TGTGCCAGCAGCTGGGGACTAGCGGGAGGTAACGAGCAGTACTTC. It specifies CASSWGLAGGNEQYF. This chain links TRBV5-4 with TRBJ2-7; the match to TRBD2 covers 15 bases. The CDR3 sequence is 15 residues long. Germline lookup yields CDR1 SGHNT and CDR2 YYREEE (reference sequence). The V gene end was trimmed by 3 bases and the J gene end by 5 bases; junction bases not matched to a gene: 3.